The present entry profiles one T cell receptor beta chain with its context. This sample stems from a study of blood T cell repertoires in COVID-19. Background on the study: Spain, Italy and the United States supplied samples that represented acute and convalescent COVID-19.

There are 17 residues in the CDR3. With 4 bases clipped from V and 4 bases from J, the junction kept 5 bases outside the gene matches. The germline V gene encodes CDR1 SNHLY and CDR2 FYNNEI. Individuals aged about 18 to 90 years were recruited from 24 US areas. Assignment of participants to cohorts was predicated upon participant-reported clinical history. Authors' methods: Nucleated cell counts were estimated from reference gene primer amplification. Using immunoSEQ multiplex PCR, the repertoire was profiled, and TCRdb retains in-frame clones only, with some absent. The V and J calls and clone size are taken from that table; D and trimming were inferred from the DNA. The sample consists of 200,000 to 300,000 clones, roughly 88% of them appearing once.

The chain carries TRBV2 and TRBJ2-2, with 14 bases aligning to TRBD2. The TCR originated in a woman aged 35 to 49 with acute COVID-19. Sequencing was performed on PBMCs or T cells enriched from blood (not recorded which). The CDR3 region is CASSGLAGGPSTGELFF. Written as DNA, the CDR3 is TGTGCCAGCAGTGGACTAGCGGGGGGGCCGAGCACCGGGGAGCTGTTTTTT.